This T cell receptor (beta chain) was documented in a study of T cell responses to AZD1222 COVID-19 vaccine. Study-level points and caveats: White British people made up most donors, females outnumbered males, and clonal diversity was possibly underestimated. Scientists sampled the repertoires only once the peak T cell response had passed. Among vaccine-associated CD4 TCRs, coverage spanned spike, with dominance at 160-218 and 743-854.

The assay was immunoSEQ multiplex PCR, and TCRdb's table has in-frame clones only and misses some. The table shows 130,000 or so clones, with 85% to 90% occurring only once. Trimming stripped 5 bases from V and 6 bases from J, with 8 bases between. This CDR3 contains 13 residues. Germline lookup yields CDR1 MNHEY and CDR2 SVGAGI. Note on this clone: Its antigen is currently unknown.

This chain links TRBV6-5 with TRBJ1-6; a weak D match, TRBD1 (5 bases). The source material was peripheral blood, sampled on day 0 of MenACWY control vaccination. The receptor's source is an adult in good health. The CDR3 loop reads CASSPGTNSPLHF. In nucleotides, the CDR3 is TGTGCCAGCAGTCCAGGGACTAATTCACCCCTCCACTTT.